Following are 19 T cell receptor beta chains from one sample sequenced in a study of T cells in Graves' hyperthyroidism and ophthalmopathy. TCR beta CDR3 region amplification was performed from RNA transcripts. The HTBI primer set was used in a first-round RT-PCR of the TCR CDR3. MiXCR, applied by TCRdb to the multiplex PCR reads, yields one record per CDR3 protein. The table lists fewer than 650,000 distinct CDR3 sequences, roughly 14% of them singletons, with 3.5% to 4.5% in the top ten. Input material: blood. Receptors originate from a woman in her thirties or forties with Graves' ophthalmopathy.

J is TRBJ2-6 and V is TRBV5-1; D is ambiguous. Germline V lookup: CDR1 SGHRS, CDR2 YFSETQ. This CDR3 comprises 16 residues. Trimming took 5 bases from V and 0 from J, leaving 12 bases between them. This CDR3 is CASRTGGPSGANVLTF. The CDR3 nucleotides are TGCGCCAGCAGGACCGGCGGCCCCTCTGGGGCCAACGTCCTGACTTTC.

This clonotype was detected ten times or more. The chain's CDR3 is CASSLIAGGYEQYF. The CDR3 nucleotides are TGTGCCAGCAGTTTGATAGCGGGAGGTTACGAGCAGTACTTC. The chain employs TRBV12-3 or TRBV12-4 and TRBJ2-7; 10 bases agree with TRBD2. The CDR3 runs 14 residues. V lost 3 bases, J lost 4 bases, and 3 bases stayed unmatched.

The rearrangement links TRBV7-2 to TRBJ2-2, with D possibly TRBD1 on 6 matching bases. Germline CDR1 and CDR2: SGHTA and FQGNSA. Deletions cut 1 base from V and 5 bases from J, with 8 bases between. There are 14 residues in the CDR3. The CDR3: CASSLVDRTGELFF. The CDR3 DNA is TGTGCCAGCAGCTTAGTGGACAGAACCGGGGAGCTGTTTTTT.

This clonotype was recorded many times. The chain couples TRBV6-1 to TRBJ2-2; D gene ambiguous. Germline loops: CDR1 MNHNS, CDR2 SASEGT. The V and J ends lost 7 bases and 0 bases respectively, with 6 bases between them. The CDR3 runs to 13 residues. CDR3: CASKAPNTGELFF. In nucleotides, the CDR3 is TGTGCCAGCAAAGCGCCGAACACCGGGGAGCTGTTTTTT.

This clonotype was seen repeatedly, ten times or more. This chain links TRBV7-2 with TRBJ2-7; D remains ambiguous. The CDR3 spans 15 residues. The germline V gene encodes CDR1 SGHTA and CDR2 FQGNSA. Trimming removed 5 bases at V and 0 bases at J, with 14 bases between. DNA of the CDR3: TGTGCCAGCAGCCCATGGGCCCGGAGCTCCTACGAGCAGTACTTC. This sequence encodes CASSPWARSSYEQYF.

This clonotype came up a few times. The V call is TRBV2, the J call TRBJ2-2, with D hard to call. V was trimmed by 2 bases and J by 2 bases, leaving 9 bases between them. The CDR3 runs to 15 residues. Per germline, CDR1 SNHLY and CDR2 FYNNEI. The chain's CDR3 is CASSEYQVNTGELFF. The CDR3 DNA sequence: TGTGCCAGCAGTGAATACCAGGTCAACACCGGGGAGCTGTTTTTT.

This clonotype was counted at least ten times. V and J are TRBV12-3 or TRBV12-4 and TRBJ2-7; weak D call: TRBD2 (5 bases). This CDR3 region has 14 residues. Trimming stripped 5 bases from V and 6 bases from J, with 17 bases between. This CDR3 reads CASSAEGEFGEQYF. CDR3 in DNA: TGTGCCAGCAGTGCCGAGGGAGAATTCGGCGAGCAGTACTTC.

This clonotype has ten or more counts. For the CDR3, the DNA is TGTGCCAGCAGGCCAGTATGGCAAGAGACCCAGTACTTC. Encoded protein: CASRPVWQETQYF. The chain employs TRBV6-5 and TRBJ2-5, with no clear D. V lost 6 bases and J 2 bases, leaving 10 bases between the germline ends. This CDR3 comprises 13 residues. Per the germline V gene, CDR1 is MNHEY and CDR2 is SVGAGI.

The chain carries TRBV6-5 and TRBJ2-7; 8 nucleotides match TRBD1. After removal of 4 bases from V and 2 bases from J, the junction contained 4 bases not matched to a gene. The CDR3 is 14 residues long. The germline V gene encodes CDR1 MNHEY and CDR2 SVGAGI. CDR3 amino acids: CASSFTGGAYEQYF. In DNA, the CDR3 is TGTGCCAGCAGTTTTACAGGGGGAGCCTACGAGCAGTACTTC.

The chain recombines TRBV9 with TRBJ2-2; 9 bases map to TRBD2. The V gene's germline CDR1 is SGDLS and CDR2 YYNGEE. The CDR3 is made up of 16 amino acids. V was pared by 0 bases and J by 6 bases, with 6 bases of the junction left unmatched. The CDR3 nucleotides are TGTGCCAGCAGCGTAGAGCATAGCGGGAGAGCCGGGGAGCTGTTTTTT. Its protein is CASSVEHSGRAGELFF.

This clonotype has a count of ten or more. This chain connects TRBV12-3 or TRBV12-4 to TRBJ2-5; D assignment may be TRBD1 or TRBD2 (5 bases each). CDR3 length: 14 residues. The V end lost 4 bases, the J end lost 5 bases, and 14 bases lay between the germline ends. In DNA, the CDR3 is TGTGCCAGCAGTTGGGACGGGGCCCGGGAGACCCAGTACTTC. This codes for CASSWDGARETQYF.

This clonotype was counted only a few times. The chain employs TRBV19 and TRBJ1-5; a weak D match, TRBD1 (5 bases). Per germline, CDR1 LNHDA and CDR2 SQIVND (reference sequence). V was cut by 1 base and J by 1 base, with 14 bases left in between. The length of the CDR3 is 17 residues. For the CDR3, the DNA is TGTGCCAGTAGTATAGCGGGGGGAGTTGCAAGCAATCAGCCCCAGCATTTT. Translating it yields CASSIAGGVASNQPQHF.

This clonotype was counted ten times or more. The rearrangement joins TRBV24-1 to TRBJ2-7; D is ambiguous. The germline V gene has CDR1 KGHDR and CDR2 SFDVKD. The CDR3 extends over 13 amino acids. The V gene lost 4 bases and the J gene lost 0 bases, with 6 bases spanning the gap. CDR3 bases: TGTGCCACCAGTGACCAGAACTCCTACGAGCAGTACTTC. It yields the protein CATSDQNSYEQYF.

In its sample, this clonotype was seen many times. The chain carries TRBV19 and TRBJ2-7; D is ambiguous. In germline, CDR1 is LNHDA, CDR2 SQIVND (reference sequence). The CDR3 is 13 residues long. The germline V and J ends were trimmed by 5 bases and 2 bases, with 10 bases remaining between them. The CDR3 spells CASSWAGTYEQYF. The DNA of the CDR3 is TGTGCCAGTAGTTGGGCCGGCACCTACGAGCAGTACTTC.

This clonotype has just a few counts. The V and J genes are TRBV7-8 and TRBJ2-4; 8 nucleotides agree with TRBD2. Germline CDR1 and CDR2: SGHVS and FQNEAQ. Trimming cost V 4 bases and J 0 bases; bases outside gene matches: 5. The CDR3 runs to 16 residues. This chain's CDR3 is CASSSGLALAKNIQYF. The CDR3 DNA sequence: TGTGCCAGCAGCTCCGGACTAGCTTTAGCCAAAAACATTCAGTACTTC.

The chain links TRBV11-1 to TRBJ2-5, with 14 bases aligning to TRBD2. Per germline, CDR1 SGHAT and CDR2 FQDESV (reference sequence). Unmatched junction bases numbered 15, after V lost 4 bases and J lost 5 bases. This CDR3 spans 19 amino acids. This CDR3 is CASSSRTSGRTEPRETQYF. For the CDR3, the DNA is TGTGCCAGCAGCTCCCGGACTAGCGGGAGGACCGAACCAAGGGAGACCCAGTACTTC.

This clonotype was counted at least ten times. The chain has TRBV6-2 or TRBV6-3 and TRBJ2-2; D is perhaps TRBD2 (5 bases). The CDR3 extends over 11 amino acids. Trimming left V 10 bases short and J 6 bases short, with 9 bases between. The germline V gene encodes CDR1 MNHEY and CDR2 SVGEGT. The CDR3 sequence is CATGVAGELFF. Written as DNA, the CDR3 is TGTGCCACCGGGGTCGCCGGGGAGCTGTTTTTT.

CDR3 region: CASFTGTGSYEQYF. The DNA for the CDR3 is TGCGCCAGCTTCACCGGGACAGGGTCCTACGAGCAGTACTTC. This chain links TRBV5-1 with TRBJ2-7; 9 nucleotides agree with TRBD1. This CDR3 has 14 amino acids. CDR1 and CDR2 from the germline V gene are SGHRS and YFSETQ. V lost 7 bases and J lost 1; bases outside the gene matches: 6.

This clonotype was counted between two and nine times. The genes are TRBV12-3 or TRBV12-4 and TRBJ2-2; 7 bases align to TRBD1. V lost 5 bases to trimming and J lost 13 bases; unmatched junction nucleotides: 10. CDR3 size: 13 residues. The chain's CDR3 is CASSPQGVPALFF. The CDR3 DNA reads as TGTGCCAGCAGTCCCCAGGGGGTCCCGGCGCTGTTTTTT.